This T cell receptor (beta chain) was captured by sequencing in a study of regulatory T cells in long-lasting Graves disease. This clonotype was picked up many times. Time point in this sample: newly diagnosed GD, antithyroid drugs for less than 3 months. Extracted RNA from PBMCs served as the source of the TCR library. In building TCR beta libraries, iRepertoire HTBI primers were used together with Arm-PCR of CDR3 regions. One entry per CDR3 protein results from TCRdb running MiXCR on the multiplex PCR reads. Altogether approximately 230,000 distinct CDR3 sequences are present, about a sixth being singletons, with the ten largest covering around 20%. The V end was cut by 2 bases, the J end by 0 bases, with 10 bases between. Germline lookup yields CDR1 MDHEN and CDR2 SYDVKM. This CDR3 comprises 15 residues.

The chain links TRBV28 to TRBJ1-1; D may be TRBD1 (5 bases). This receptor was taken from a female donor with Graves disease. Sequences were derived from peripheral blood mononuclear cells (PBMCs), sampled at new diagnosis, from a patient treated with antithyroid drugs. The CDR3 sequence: CASSLEGTMNTEAFF. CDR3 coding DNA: TGTGCCAGCAGTTTAGAGGGGACTATGAACACTGAAGCTTTCTTT.